The text below deals with one T cell receptor beta chain. The data are from a study of blood T cell repertoires in COVID-19. Overall study context: Spain, Italy and the United States supplied samples that represented acute and convalescent COVID-19. Nucleic acid was either cDNA or gDNA, and it came from T cells, B-cell-depleted T cells, or PBMCs.

The CDR3 runs 15 residues. Trimming removed 1 base at V and 2 bases at J, with 12 bases between. Looked up from germline, CDR1 is SGHRS and CDR2 is YFSETQ. In the original analysis: Amplification of reference gene primers was used by the study to estimate nucleated cell counts. Sequenced by immunoSEQ multiplex PCR; TCRdb stores in-frame clones only, minus some. The V and J calls and clone size come from that table; D and trimming were worked out from the DNA. Here the sample spans over 200,000 clones, less than 90% being singletons. The V call is TRBV5-1, the J call TRBJ1-1; D gene unclear. The TCR sequence derives from a man aged 55 to 70 who had recovered from COVID-19. What was sequenced was peripheral blood. The CDR3 DNA is TGCGCCAGCAGCTTGTTGTTTGTATCTAACACTGAAGCTTTCTTT. Residues: CASSLLFVSNTEAFF.